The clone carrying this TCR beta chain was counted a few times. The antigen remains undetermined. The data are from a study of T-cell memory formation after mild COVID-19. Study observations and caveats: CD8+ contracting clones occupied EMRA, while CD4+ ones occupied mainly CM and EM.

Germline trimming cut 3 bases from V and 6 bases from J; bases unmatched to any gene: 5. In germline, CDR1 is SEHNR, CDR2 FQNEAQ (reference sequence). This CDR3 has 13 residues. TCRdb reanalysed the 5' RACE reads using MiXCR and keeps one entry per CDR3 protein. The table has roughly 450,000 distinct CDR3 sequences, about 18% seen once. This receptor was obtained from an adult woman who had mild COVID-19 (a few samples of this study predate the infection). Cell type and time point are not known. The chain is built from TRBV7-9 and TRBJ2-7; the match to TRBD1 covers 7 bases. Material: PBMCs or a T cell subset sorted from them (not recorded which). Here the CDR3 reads CASSFGAGGEQYF. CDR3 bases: TGTGCCAGCAGCTTTGGTGCAGGGGGCGAGCAGTACTTC.